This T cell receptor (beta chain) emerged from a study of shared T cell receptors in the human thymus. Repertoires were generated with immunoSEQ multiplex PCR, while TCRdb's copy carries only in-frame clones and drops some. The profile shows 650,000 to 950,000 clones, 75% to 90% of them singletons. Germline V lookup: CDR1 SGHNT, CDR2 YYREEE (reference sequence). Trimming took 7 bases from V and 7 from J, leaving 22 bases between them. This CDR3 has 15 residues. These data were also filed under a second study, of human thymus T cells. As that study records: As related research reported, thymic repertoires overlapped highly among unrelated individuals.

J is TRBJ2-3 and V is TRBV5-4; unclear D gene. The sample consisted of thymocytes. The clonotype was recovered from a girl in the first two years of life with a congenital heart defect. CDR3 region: CASRRGSAVGYTQYF. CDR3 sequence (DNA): TGTGCCAGCCGTCGTGGATCCGCGGTCGGGTATACGCAGTATTTT. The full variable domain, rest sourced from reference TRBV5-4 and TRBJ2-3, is ETGVTQSPTHLIKTRGQQVTLRCSSQSGHNTVSWYQQALGQGPQFIFQYYREEENGRGNFPPRFSGLQFPNYSSELNVNALELDDSALYLCASRRGSAVGYTQYFGPGTRLTVL.